These 18 T cell receptor beta chains share one sample of origin, sequenced in a study of blood T cell repertoires in COVID-19. Using immunoSEQ multiplex PCR, the repertoire was profiled, and TCRdb retains in-frame clones only, with some absent. The sample consists of a few hundred thousand clones, more than 75% of them appearing once. The sample consisted of PBMCs or T cells enriched from blood (not recorded which). The origin of the receptors is a woman in her fifties or sixties who had recovered from COVID-19.

This clone has just one count. J is TRBJ1-6 and V is TRBV7-2; D is unclear. There are 15 residues in the CDR3. The V and J ends lost 1 base and 7 bases respectively, with 11 bases between them. CDR1 is SGHTA, CDR2 FQGNSA, per germline. In DNA, the CDR3 is TGTGCCAGCAGCTTAGTTCAGGCGGGGAATTCACCCCTCCACTTT. Protein sequence: CASSLVQAGNSPLHF.

The genes are TRBV7-8 and TRBJ2-5, with 8 bases that match TRBD1. The V gene's germline CDR1 is SGHVS and CDR2 FQNEAQ. With 1 base clipped from V and 5 bases from J, the junction kept 12 bases outside the gene matches. CDR3 length: 17 amino acids. As DNA, the CDR3 is TGTGCCAGCAGCTTAGTCGGCCAGGGGGCGCCTCGGGAGACCCAGTACTTC. Translating it yields CASSLVGQGAPRETQYF.

V is TRBV2 and J is TRBJ1-2; D remains ambiguous. This CDR3 is 14 amino acids long. Trimming cost V 6 bases and J 3 bases, with 14 bases left between them. The germline CDR1 and CDR2 sequences are SNHLY and FYNNEI. The CDR3 loop is CASSGLQPYYGYTF. The DNA of the CDR3 is TGTGCCAGCAGCGGCTTACAGCCCTACTATGGCTACACCTTC.

The CDR3 DNA reads TGCAGTGCTTCCGGGGGACGTGGCTACACCTTC. It yields the protein CSASGGRGYTF. The chain is built from TRBV20-1 and TRBJ1-2; D may be TRBD1 (5 bases). The CDR3 contains 11 residues. CDR1 and CDR2 (germline): DFQATT, SNEGSKA (reference sequence). V lost 5 bases and J 7 bases, leaving 11 bases between the germline ends.

This rearrangement joins TRBV7-8 to TRBJ1-2, with TRBD1 matching 8 bases. Looked up from germline, CDR1 is SGHVS and CDR2 is FQNEAQ. The V segment lost 4 bases and the J segment 5 bases; nucleotides outside the gene matches: 6. The CDR3 loop spans 14 amino acids. The CDR3: CASSSERTGYGYTF. The CDR3 DNA follows: TGTGCCAGCAGCTCCGAAAGGACAGGGTATGGCTACACCTTC.

The chain recombines TRBV7-2 with TRBJ1-1; D not certain. V was cut by 8 bases and J by 3 bases, with 16 bases left in between. Germline V lookup: CDR1 SGHTA, CDR2 FQGNSA. The CDR3 totals 14 residues. The DNA of the CDR3 is TGTGCCAGCCGCTCCCGGTCGTCGCACACTGAAGCTTTCTTT. The encoded protein is CASRSRSSHTEAFF.

This rearrangement joins TRBV6-1 to TRBJ2-7; a weak D match, TRBD2 (5 bases). This CDR3 comprises 16 residues. Per the germline V gene, CDR1 is MNHNS and CDR2 is SASEGT. The V gene lost 3 bases and the J gene lost 0 bases, with 15 bases spanning the gap. CDR3 in DNA: TGTGCCAGCAGTGAGTTAGCGTGGGCGAGCTCCTACGAGCAGTACTTC. This codes for CASSELAWASSYEQYF.

V gene TRBV29-1 combines with J gene TRBJ1-1; TRBD1 agrees at 7 bases. Germline V gene data show CDR1 as SQVTM and CDR2 as ANQGSEA. This CDR3 region has 14 residues. The V segment lost 6 bases and the J segment 1 base; nucleotides outside the gene matches: 8. CDR3 sequence reads: CSVQGGGRNTEAFF. The DNA for the CDR3 is TGCAGCGTCCAGGGGGGCGGACGGAACACTGAAGCTTTCTTT.

This clone was recorded only once. The chain recombines TRBV7-9 with TRBJ2-1, with D perhaps matching TRBD2 (7 bases). This CDR3 comprises 14 residues. CDR1 is SEHNR, CDR2 FQNEAQ, per germline (reference sequence). The V and J ends lost 3 bases and 5 bases respectively, with 11 bases between them. The CDR3 region is CASSFRGDNNEQFF. The CDR3 nucleotides are TGTGCCAGCAGCTTTCGGGGGGACAACAATGAGCAGTTCTTC.

V usage is TRBV27 and J usage is TRBJ2-5; possible D gene TRBD2, 5 bases. CDR1 MNHEY and CDR2 SMNVEV come from the germline V gene (reference sequence). The CDR3 loop spans 16 amino acids. Trimming removed 5 bases at V and 5 bases at J, with 21 bases between. The CDR3 nucleotides are TGTGCCAGCAGTCCTAACCGGGCTGGGAGTTGGGAGACCCAGTACTTC. Its protein is CASSPNRAGSWETQYF.

The V and J genes are TRBV11-2 and TRBJ2-2; D remains ambiguous. Germline assignment: CDR1 SGHAT and CDR2 FQNNGV. V lost 5 bases, J lost 2 bases, and 9 bases lay in between. The CDR3 has 14 residues. The CDR3 here is CASSRLINTGELFF. CDR3 nucleotides: TGTGCCAGCAGCCGACTTATTAACACCGGGGAGCTGTTTTTT.

The chain has TRBV4-2 and TRBJ2-5; 7 bases line up with TRBD1. This CDR3 region has 15 residues. Looked up from germline, CDR1 is LGHNA and CDR2 is YNFKEQ. V gave up 2 bases and J gave up 5 bases; unmatched junction bases: 8. The CDR3 bases are TGTGCCAGCAGCCAAAGGGGACAGATAGGGGAGACCCAGTACTTC. Translating gives CASSQRGQIGETQYF.

This clone occurred once. This chain connects TRBV6-1 to TRBJ1-2, with D perhaps matching TRBD1 (6 bases). Germline CDR1 and CDR2: MNHNS and SASEGT. The germline V and J ends were trimmed by 2 bases and 3 bases, with 13 bases remaining between them. The CDR3 has 15 residues. The CDR3 sequence is CASSETGSIYYGYTF. The DNA for the CDR3 is TGTGCCAGCAGTGAAACAGGGTCAATTTACTATGGCTACACCTTC.

The J gene is TRBJ1-3, the V gene TRBV9; 9 bases are shared with TRBD1. In germline, CDR1 is SGDLS, CDR2 YYNGEE. This CDR3 is built from 16 residues. V lost 5 bases, J lost 3 bases, and 9 bases stayed unmatched. CDR3 loop: CASSGAGTGSGNTIYF. The CDR3 nucleotides are TGTGCCAGCAGTGGAGCCGGGACAGGGAGTGGAAACACCATATATTTT.

V is TRBV5-1 and J is TRBJ1-1, with D unresolved. This CDR3 comprises 15 residues. V was clipped by 0 bases and J by 4 bases, with 13 bases between them. Per the germline V gene, CDR1 is SGHRS and CDR2 is YFSETQ. In DNA form, the CDR3 reads TGCGCCAGCAGCTTGGACGGACGAGGGATCACTGAAGCTTTCTTT. It translates to CASSLDGRGITEAFF.

The chain links TRBV11-3 to TRBJ1-1; 10 bases map to TRBD1. This CDR3 has 14 residues. The junction had 11 bases not matched to a gene; V was cut back by 5 bases and J by 11 bases. Looked up from germline, CDR1 is SGHNT and CDR2 is YENEEA. The CDR3 reads CASSPRPGTGVAFF. CDR3 coding DNA: TGTGCCAGCAGCCCACGTCCCGGGACAGGGGTCGCTTTCTTT.

The chain employs TRBV14 and TRBJ2-7; the D is unclear. The CDR3 consists of 12 residues. In germline, CDR1 is SGHDN, CDR2 FVKESK. Trimming took off 1 base at V and 3 bases at J, with 4 bases between the two ends. The DNA for the CDR3 is TGTGCCAGCAGCCAAGTTTACTACGAGCAGTACTTC. This codes for CASSQVYYEQYF.

This sequence joins TRBV7-2 and TRBJ2-2; 7 nucleotides match TRBD2. CDR3 length: 16 amino acids. J lost 5 bases, V lost 4 bases, and 10 bases had no gene match. CDR1 and CDR2 from the germline V gene are SGHTA and FQGNSA. CDR3 loop: CASSYPGRGGTGELFF. The CDR3 bases are TGTGCCAGCAGCTATCCGGGGAGGGGAGGTACCGGGGAGCTGTTTTTT.